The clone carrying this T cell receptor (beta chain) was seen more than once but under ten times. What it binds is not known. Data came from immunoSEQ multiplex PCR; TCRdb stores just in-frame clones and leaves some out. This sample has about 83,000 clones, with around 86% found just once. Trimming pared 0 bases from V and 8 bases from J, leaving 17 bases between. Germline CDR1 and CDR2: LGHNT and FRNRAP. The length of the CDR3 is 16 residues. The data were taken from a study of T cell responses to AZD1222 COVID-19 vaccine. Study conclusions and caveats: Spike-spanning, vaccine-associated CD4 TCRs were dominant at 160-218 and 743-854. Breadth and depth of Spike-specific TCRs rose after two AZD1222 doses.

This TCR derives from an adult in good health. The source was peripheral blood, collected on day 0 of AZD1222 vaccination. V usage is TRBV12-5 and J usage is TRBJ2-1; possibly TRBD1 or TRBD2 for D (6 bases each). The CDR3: CASGLVLIGGKDEQFF. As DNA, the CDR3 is TGTGCTAGTGGTTTGGTACTGATAGGGGGGAAGGATGAGCAGTTCTTC.